By sample share, the clone carrying this T cell receptor beta chain is large. Its antigen is as yet unknown. Prior to thyroid surgery, none of the patients had received any treatment. The entry originates in a study of metastatic and nonmetastatic thyroid tumors. For the study at large: From malignant and benign thyroid patients, repertoires in blood and in tumor or nodule tissue were compared.

The CDR3 spans 16 residues. Per the germline V gene, CDR1 is MGHRA and CDR2 is YSYEKL. V trimming: 3 bases; J trimming: 4 bases; junction bases outside the gene matches: 9. In the source study's methods: Clinicopathological groups of papillary thyroid cancer showed CDR3 differences that were used to build a distant-metastasis classifier. MiXCR reprocessed the PCR reads for TCRdb. The V and J calls, along with clone size, are taken from TCRdb and not from the paper's own processing. The repertoire holds some 20,000 clones, with 21% as singletons. Notes on the study in general: According to reports, the diversity of TCR beta was significantly higher in malignant thyroid tumors than in benign nodules, and this held in both blood and tumor samples.

The chain links TRBV4-1 to TRBJ2-1; 7 bases fit TRBD2. The TCR was taken from a female donor with papillary thyroid cancer or a benign thyroid nodule (not recorded which). Some clones in this sample may be carry-over from other donors' samples. What was sequenced was tumor tissue. CDR3 protein: CASSQGSGFGYNEQFF. In DNA form, the CDR3 reads TGCGCCAGCAGCCAGGGTAGCGGGTTCGGGTACAATGAGCAGTTCTTC.